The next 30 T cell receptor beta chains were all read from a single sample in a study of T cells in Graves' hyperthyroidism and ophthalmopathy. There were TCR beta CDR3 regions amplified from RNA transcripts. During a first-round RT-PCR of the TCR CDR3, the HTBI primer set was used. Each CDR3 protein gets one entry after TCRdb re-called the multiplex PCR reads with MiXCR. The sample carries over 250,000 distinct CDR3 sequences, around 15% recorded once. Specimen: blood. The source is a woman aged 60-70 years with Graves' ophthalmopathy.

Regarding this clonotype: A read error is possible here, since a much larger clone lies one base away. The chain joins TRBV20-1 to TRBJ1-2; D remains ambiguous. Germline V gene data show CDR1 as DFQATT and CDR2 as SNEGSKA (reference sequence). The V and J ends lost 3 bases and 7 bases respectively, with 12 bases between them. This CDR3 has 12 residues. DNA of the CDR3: TGCAGTGCTAGTAGGTGGGCGAGTGGCTACACCTTC. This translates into CSASRWASGYTF.

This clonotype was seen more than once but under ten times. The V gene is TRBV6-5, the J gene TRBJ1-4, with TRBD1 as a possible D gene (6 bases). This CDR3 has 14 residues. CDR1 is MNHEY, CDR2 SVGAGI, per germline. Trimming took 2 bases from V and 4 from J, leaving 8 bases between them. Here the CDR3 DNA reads TGTGCCAGCAGTTACGGACAGATTAATGAAAAACTGTTTTTT. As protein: CASSYGQINEKLFF.

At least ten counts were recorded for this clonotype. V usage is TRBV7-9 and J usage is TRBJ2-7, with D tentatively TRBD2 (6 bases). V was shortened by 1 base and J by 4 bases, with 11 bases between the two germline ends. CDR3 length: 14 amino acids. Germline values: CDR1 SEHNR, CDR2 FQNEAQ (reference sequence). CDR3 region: CASSLVASEYEQYF. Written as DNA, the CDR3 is TGTGCCAGCAGCTTAGTCGCTAGCGAGTACGAGCAGTACTTC.

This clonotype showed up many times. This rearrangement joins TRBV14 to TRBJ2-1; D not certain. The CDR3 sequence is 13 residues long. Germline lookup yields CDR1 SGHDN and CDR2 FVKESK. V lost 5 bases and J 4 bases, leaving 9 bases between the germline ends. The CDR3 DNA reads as TGTGCCAGCAGCACAAAACTGTACAATGAGCAGTTCTTC. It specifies CASSTKLYNEQFF.

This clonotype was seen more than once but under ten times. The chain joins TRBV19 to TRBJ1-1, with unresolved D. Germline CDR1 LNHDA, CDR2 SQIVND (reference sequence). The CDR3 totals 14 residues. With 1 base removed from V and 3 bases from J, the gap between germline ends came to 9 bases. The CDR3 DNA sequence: TGTGCCAGTAGTATAGGGACGACCTACACTGAAGCTTTCTTT. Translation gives CASSIGTTYTEAFF. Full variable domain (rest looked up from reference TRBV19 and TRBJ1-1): DGGITQSPKYLFRKEGQNVTLSCEQNLNHDAMYWYRQDPGQGLRLIYYSQIVNDFQKGDIAEGYSVSREKKESFPLTVTSAQKNPTAFYLCASSIGTTYTEAFFGQGTRLTVV.

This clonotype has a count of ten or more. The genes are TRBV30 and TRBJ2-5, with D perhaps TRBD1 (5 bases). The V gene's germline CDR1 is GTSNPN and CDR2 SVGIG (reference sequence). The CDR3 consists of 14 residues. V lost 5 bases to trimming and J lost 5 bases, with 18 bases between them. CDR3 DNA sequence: TGTGCCTGGGGACGGCAGGGTCCCCAGGAGACCCAGTACTTC. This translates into CAWGRQGPQETQYF. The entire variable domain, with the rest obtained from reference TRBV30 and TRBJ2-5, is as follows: SQTIHQWPATLVQPVGSPLSLECTVEGTSNPNLYWYRQAAGRGLQLLFYSVGIGQISSEVPQNLSASRPQDRQFILSSKKLLLSDSGFYLCAWGRQGPQETQYFGPGTRLLVL.

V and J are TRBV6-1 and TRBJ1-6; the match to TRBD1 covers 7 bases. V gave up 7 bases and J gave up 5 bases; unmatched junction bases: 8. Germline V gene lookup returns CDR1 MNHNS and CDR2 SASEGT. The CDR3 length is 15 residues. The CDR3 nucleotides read TGTGCCAGCACCGACCGACAGGGAGATAATTCACCCCTCCACTTT. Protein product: CASTDRQGDNSPLHF.

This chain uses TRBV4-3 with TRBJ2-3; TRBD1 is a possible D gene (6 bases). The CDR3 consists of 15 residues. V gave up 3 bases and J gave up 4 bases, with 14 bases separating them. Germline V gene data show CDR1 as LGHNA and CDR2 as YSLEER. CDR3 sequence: CASSQSAGAADTQYF. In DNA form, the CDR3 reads TGCGCCAGCAGCCAGTCGGCAGGGGCGGCAGATACGCAGTATTTT.

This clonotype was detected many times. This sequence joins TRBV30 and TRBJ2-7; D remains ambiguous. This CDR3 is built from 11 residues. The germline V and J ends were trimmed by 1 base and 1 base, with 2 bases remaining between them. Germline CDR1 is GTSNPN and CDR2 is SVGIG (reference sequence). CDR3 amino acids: CAWSDSYEQYF. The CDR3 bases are TGTGCCTGGAGTGATTCCTACGAGCAGTACTTC.

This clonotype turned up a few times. Here the CDR3 reads CASSGGGNEKLFF. CDR3 in DNA: TGTGCCAGCAGTGGGGGGGGTAATGAAAAACTGTTTTTT. The V call is TRBV2, the J call TRBJ1-4; TRBD1 is a possible D gene (5 bases). Germline-derived CDR1 and CDR2 are SNHLY and FYNNEI. Trimming left V 4 bases short and J 4 bases short, with 7 bases between. The CDR3 totals 13 residues.

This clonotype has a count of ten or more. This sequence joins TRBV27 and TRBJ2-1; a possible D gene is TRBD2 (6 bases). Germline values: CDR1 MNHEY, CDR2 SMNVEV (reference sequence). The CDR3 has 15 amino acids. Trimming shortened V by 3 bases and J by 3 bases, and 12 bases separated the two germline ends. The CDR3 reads CASSLGRNNYNEQFF. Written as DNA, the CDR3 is TGTGCCAGCAGTTTGGGGAGGAATAACTACAATGAGCAGTTCTTC.

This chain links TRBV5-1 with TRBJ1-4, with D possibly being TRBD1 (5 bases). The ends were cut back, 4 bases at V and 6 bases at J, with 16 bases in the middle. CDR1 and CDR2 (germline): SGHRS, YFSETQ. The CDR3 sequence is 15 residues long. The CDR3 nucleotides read TGCGCCAGCAGCAAAAATGGGGGGTTCGATGAAAAACTGTTTTTT. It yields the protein CASSKNGGFDEKLFF. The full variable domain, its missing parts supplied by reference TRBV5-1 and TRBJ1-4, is KAGVTQTPRYLIKTRGQQVTLSCSPISGHRSVSWYQQTPGQGLQFLFEYFSETQRNKGNFPGRFSGRQFSNSRSEMNVSTLELGDSALYLCASSKNGGFDEKLFFGSGTQLSVL.

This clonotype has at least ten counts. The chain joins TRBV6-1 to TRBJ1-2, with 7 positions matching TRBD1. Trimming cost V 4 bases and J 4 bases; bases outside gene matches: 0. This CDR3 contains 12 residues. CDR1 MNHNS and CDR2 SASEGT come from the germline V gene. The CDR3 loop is CASSGDSYGYTF. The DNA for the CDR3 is TGTGCCAGCAGTGGGGACAGCTATGGCTACACCTTC.

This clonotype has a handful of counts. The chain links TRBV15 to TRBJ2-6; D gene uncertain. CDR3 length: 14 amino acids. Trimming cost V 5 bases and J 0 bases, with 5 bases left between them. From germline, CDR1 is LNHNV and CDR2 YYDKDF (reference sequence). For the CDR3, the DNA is TGTGCCACCAGCCCAAGCTCTGGGGCCAACGTCCTGACTTTC. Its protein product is CATSPSSGANVLTF. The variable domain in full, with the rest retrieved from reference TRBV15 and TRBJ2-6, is DAMVIQNPRYQVTQFGKPVTLSCSQTLNHNVMYWYQQKSSQAPKLLFHYYDKDFNNEADTPDNFQSRRPNTSFCFLDIRSPGLGDTAMYLCATSPSSGANVLTFGAGSRLTVL.

CDR3 in DNA: TGCGCCAGCAGCCAAAACGTATACAATGAGCAGTTCTTC. Translating it yields CASSQNVYNEQFF. The rearrangement links TRBV4-3 to TRBJ2-1; D uncertain. Germline V CDR1 and CDR2: LGHNA, YSLEER. Trimming stripped 2 bases from V and 4 bases from J, with 6 bases between. The CDR3 is 13 residues long.

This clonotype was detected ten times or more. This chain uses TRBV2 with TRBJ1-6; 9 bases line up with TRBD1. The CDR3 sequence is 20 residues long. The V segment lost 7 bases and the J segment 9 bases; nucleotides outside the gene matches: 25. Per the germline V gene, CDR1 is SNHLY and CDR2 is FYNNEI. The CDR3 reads CASNPSIGVQGAIVFSPLHF. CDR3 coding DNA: TGTGCCAGCAACCCCTCGATTGGGGTACAGGGGGCAATCGTATTTTCACCCCTCCACTTT.

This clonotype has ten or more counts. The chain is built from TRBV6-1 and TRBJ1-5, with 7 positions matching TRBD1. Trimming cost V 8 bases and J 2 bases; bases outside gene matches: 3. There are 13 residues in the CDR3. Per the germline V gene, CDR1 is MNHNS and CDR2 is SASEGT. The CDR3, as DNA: TGTGCCAGCCTAGACAGGGGCAATCAGCCCCAGCATTTT. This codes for CASLDRGNQPQHF.

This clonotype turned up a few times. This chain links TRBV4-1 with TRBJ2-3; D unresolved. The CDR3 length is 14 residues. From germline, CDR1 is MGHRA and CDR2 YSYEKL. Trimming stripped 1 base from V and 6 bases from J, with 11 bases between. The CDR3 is CASSQAKGLDTQYF. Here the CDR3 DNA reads TGCGCCAGCAGCCAAGCTAAGGGTTTGGATACGCAGTATTTT.

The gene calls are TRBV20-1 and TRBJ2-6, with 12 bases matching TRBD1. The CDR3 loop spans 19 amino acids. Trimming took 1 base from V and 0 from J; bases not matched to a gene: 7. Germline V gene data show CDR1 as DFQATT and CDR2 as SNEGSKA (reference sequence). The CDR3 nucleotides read TGCAGTGCTAGAGGGGTTCCGGGACAGGGGGCCTCTGGGGCCAACGTCCTGACTTTC. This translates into CSARGVPGQGASGANVLTF.

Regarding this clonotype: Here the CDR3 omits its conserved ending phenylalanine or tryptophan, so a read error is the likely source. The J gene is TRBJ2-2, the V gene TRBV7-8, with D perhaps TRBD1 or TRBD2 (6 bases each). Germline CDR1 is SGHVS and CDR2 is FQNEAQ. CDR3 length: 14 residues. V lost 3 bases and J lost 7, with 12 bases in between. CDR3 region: CASSLGGHNGELFS. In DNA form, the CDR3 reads TGTGCCAGCAGCTTGGGGGGCCATAACGGGGAGCTGTTTTCT.

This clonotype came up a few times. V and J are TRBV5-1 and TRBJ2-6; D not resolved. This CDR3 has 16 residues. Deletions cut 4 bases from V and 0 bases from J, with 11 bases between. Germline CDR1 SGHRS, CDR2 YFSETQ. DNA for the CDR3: TGCGCCAGCAGCCAGGCAGGCTTCTCTGGGGCCAACGTCCTGACTTTC. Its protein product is CASSQAGFSGANVLTF.

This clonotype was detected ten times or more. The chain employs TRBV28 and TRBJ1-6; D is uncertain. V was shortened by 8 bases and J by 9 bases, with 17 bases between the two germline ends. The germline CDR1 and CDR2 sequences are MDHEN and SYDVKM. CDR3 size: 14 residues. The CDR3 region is CASFHRLDVSPLHF. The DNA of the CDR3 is TGTGCCAGCTTTCATCGACTTGATGTTTCACCCCTCCACTTT.

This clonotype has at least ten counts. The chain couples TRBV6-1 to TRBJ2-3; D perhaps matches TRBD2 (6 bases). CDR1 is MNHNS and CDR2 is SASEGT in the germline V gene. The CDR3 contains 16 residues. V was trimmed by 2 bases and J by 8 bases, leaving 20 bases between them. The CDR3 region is CASSEIRTGGTGTQYF. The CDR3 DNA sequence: TGTGCCAGCAGTGAAATTAGAACTGGGGGGACCGGTACGCAGTATTTT.

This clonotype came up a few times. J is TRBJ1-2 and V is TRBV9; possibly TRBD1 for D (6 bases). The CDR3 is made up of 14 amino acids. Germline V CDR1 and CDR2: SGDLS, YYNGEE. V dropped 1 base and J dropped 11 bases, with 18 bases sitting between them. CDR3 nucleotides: TGTGCCAGCAGCGTATTGGGACAAGGTGGAGGGTACACCTTC. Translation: CASSVLGQGGGYTF.

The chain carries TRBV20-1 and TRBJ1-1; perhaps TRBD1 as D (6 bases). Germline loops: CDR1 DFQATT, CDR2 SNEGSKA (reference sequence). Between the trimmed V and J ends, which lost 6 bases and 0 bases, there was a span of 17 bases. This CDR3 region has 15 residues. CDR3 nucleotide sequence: TGCAGTGCGCCGCGGACAGAGGACATGAACACTGAAGCTTTCTTT. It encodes CSAPRTEDMNTEAFF.

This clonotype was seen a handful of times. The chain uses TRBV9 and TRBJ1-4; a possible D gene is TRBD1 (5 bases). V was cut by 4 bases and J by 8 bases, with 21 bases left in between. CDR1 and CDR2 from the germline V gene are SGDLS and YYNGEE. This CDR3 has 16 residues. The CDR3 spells CASSPSQPRGREKLFF. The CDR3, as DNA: TGTGCCAGCAGCCCTAGCCAACCCCGGGGGAGGGAAAAACTGTTTTTT. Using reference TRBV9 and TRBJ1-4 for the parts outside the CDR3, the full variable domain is DSGVTQTPKHLITATGQRVTLRCSPRSGDLSVYWYQQSLDQGLQFLIQYYNGEERAKGNILERFSAQQFPDLHSELNLSSLELGDSALYFCASSPSQPRGREKLFFGSGTQLSVL.

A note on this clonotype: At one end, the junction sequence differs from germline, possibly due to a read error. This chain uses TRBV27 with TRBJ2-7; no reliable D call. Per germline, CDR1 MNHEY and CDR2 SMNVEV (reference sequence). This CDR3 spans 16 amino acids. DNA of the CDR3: TGTGCCAGCAGTTTGTCCCCGGGCGCCGCATCCTACGAGCAGCACTTC. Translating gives CASSLSPGAASYEQHF.

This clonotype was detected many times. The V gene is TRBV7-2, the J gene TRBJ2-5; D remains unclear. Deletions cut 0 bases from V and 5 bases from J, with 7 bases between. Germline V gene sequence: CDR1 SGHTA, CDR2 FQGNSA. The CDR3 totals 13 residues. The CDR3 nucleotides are TGTGCCAGCAGCTTAGCCAGTTCCGAGACCCAGTACTTC. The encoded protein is CASSLASSETQYF.

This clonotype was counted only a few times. The chain's CDR3 is CASTPSGRLDTQYF. Written as DNA, the CDR3 is TGTGCCAGCACGCCTAGCGGGAGATTAGATACGCAGTATTTT. This chain connects TRBV27 to TRBJ2-3; 10 bases map to TRBD2. This CDR3 spans 14 amino acids. The germline gives CDR1 MNHEY, CDR2 SMNVEV (reference sequence). Trimming at V came to 7 bases and at J to 5 bases, leaving 6 bases not matched to a gene.

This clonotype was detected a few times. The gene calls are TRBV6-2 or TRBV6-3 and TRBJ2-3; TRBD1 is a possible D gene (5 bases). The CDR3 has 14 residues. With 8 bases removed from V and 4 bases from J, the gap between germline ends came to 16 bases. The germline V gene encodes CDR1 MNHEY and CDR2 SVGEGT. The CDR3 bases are TGTGCCAGCTCCCTCCGAGGACACGCAGATACGCAGTATTTT. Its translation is CASSLRGHADTQYF.